This T cell receptor (beta chain) was documented in a study of blood T cell repertoires in COVID-19. Across the study: There were acute and convalescent COVID-19 samples, and they came from the United States, Italy and Spain. T cells, B-cell-depleted T cells, or PBMCs supplied cDNA or gDNA.

Original data processing: Nucleated cell number was recorded as an estimate derived from reference gene primer amplification. Only in-frame clones appear in the TCRdb table, and some are missing; sequencing was by immunoSEQ multiplex PCR. D and trimming were read from the DNA, whereas the V and J calls and clone size are those reported in that table. The table lists about 53,000 clones, roughly 89% of them singletons. The CDR3 runs 17 residues. The germline CDR1 and CDR2 sequences are SGHNT and YENEEA. The junction had 6 bases not matched to a gene; V was cut back by 0 bases and J by 2 bases. The gene calls are TRBV11-3 and TRBJ2-1; 8 bases match TRBD2. Sequenced input: peripheral blood. The receptor was derived from an elderly man with acute or convalescent COVID-19. CDR3: CASSLDRGGAAYNEQFF. CDR3 nucleotide sequence: TGTGCCAGCAGCTTAGATCGGGGGGGCGCGGCCTACAATGAGCAGTTCTTC.